Listed below are T cell receptor beta chains from one sample, sequenced in a study of T cell responses to AZD1222 COVID-19 vaccine. TCRdb's table, derived via immunoSEQ multiplex PCR, lists solely in-frame clones and lacks some. The sample records about 120,000 clones, about 90% being singletons. The sequences come from peripheral blood, collected 28 days after the second AZD1222 dose. All receptors come from an adult who received the AZD1222 COVID-19 vaccine. CDR3s include the opening cysteine and the closing phenylalanine or tryptophan. Each record gives: J gene, D gene, clone size, V gene, CDR3 protein, CDR3 DNA. A D gene is named only where the DNA matches it firmly. Clone size is given for some rows only: seen once, a few or many times, or a class if the clone is expanded.

TRBJ1-2 NA once TRBV5-1 CASSLGGSLNYGYTF TGCGCCAGCAGCTTGGGCGGGAGCCTTAACTATGGCTACACCTTC
TRBJ1-3 NA once TRBV27 CASSPPGPGNTIYF TGTGCCAGCAGTCCACCGGGACCTGGAAACACCATATATTTT
TRBJ1-3 NA NA TRBV19 CATRTVNLSGNTIYF TGTGCCACCCGGACAGTAAACCTCTCTGGAAACACCATATATTTT
TRBJ1-1 NA NA TRBV29-1 CSVDSGWGMNTEAFF TGCAGCGTTGACAGTGGTTGGGGCATGAACACTGAAGCTTTCTTT
TRBJ2-5 TRBD2 NA TRBV7-6 CASSLVPSGETQYF TGTGCCAGCAGCTTAGTTCCTAGCGGAGAGACCCAGTACTTC
TRBJ2-5 NA NA TRBV19 CASSIDRAGQETQYF TGTGCCAGTAGTATCGACCGAGCCGGCCAAGAGACCCAGTACTTC
TRBJ2-1 NA NA TRBV29-1 CSVVGQSRDNEQFF TGCAGCGTTGTTGGCCAATCGAGGGACAATGAGCAGTTCTTC
TRBJ2-7 TRBD2 NA TRBV27 CASSSLSGGRASPEQYF TGTGCCAGCAGTTCACTGTCGGGCGGGAGGGCCTCTCCCGAGCAGTACTTC
TRBJ1-3 NA few TRBV2 CASSVSGSGNTIYF TGTGCCAGCTCAGTGTCGGGGTCTGGAAACACCATATATTTT
TRBJ1-2 NA NA TRBV3-1/TRBV3-2 CASRPAGTRYGYTF TGTGCCAGCAGACCCGCCGGGACAAGGTATGGCTACACCTTC
TRBJ1-2 TRBD1 NA TRBV3-1/TRBV3-2 CASSPLAVRDRVSDYGYTF TGTGCCAGCAGCCCCCTCGCTGTGAGGGACAGGGTTTCAGACTATGGCTACACCTTC
TRBJ2-7 NA NA TRBV2 CASSEGQIKLTISSYEQYF TGTGCCAGCAGTGAAGGTCAAATCAAACTTACTATAAGCTCCTACGAGCAGTACTTC
TRBJ1-3 NA NA TRBV30 CAWRKAALNTIYF TGTGCCTGGAGGAAGGCAGCACTAAACACCATATATTTT
TRBJ1-1 TRBD1 NA TRBV27 CASSHRGANTEAFF TGTGCCAGCAGCCACAGGGGTGCGAACACTGAAGCTTTCTTT
TRBJ2-7 TRBD1 NA TRBV28 CASRGTAYEQYF TGTGCCAGCAGGGGGACAGCTTACGAGCAGTACTTC
TRBJ2-2 TRBD2 few TRBV6-1 CASSEMAGGPTGELFF TGTGCCAGCAGTGAAATGGCGGGAGGGCCCACCGGGGAGCTGTTTTTT
TRBJ2-1 NA few TRBV19 CASSNRNEQFF TGTGCCAGTAGTAACCGCAATGAGCAGTTCTTC
TRBJ1-2 TRBD1 NA TRBV15 CATRPTGENYGYTF TGTGCCACCCGACCCACAGGGGAGAACTATGGCTACACCTTC
TRBJ1-5 NA NA TRBV28 CASSRDQPQHF TGTGCCAGCAGTCGGGATCAGCCCCAGCATTTT
TRBJ1-2 NA NA TRBV28 CASSYGQPYGYTF TGTGCCAGCAGTTATGGACAGCCCTATGGCTACACCTTC
TRBJ2-2 NA NA TRBV19 CASSIFASGELFF TGTGCCAGTAGTATATTTGCGTCCGGGGAGCTGTTTTTT
TRBJ2-5 NA NA TRBV5-1 CASSLGQDQETQYF TGCGCCAGCAGCCTCGGACAAGACCAAGAGACCCAGTACTTC
TRBJ2-5 NA NA TRBV7-8 CASSAGQETQYF TGTGCCAGCAGCGCCGGACAAGAGACCCAGTACTTC
TRBJ2-7 TRBD2 NA TRBV5-1 CASSLALAGSQYEQYF TGCGCCAGCAGCTTGGCCCTAGCGGGATCACAATACGAGCAGTACTTC
TRBJ1-4 NA once TRBV21-1 CASSNPKDRRGPTNEKLFF TGTGCCAGCAGCAACCCGAAGGATAGGAGGGGACCAACTAATGAAAAACTGTTTTTT
TRBJ2-7 NA NA TRBV3-1/TRBV3-2 CASSLRGYEQYF TGTGCCAGCAGCCTCCGGGGCTACGAGCAGTACTTC
TRBJ2-3 NA NA TRBV30 CAWSTSGDTQYF TGTGCCTGGAGTACCTCGGGGGATACGCAGTATTTT
TRBJ2-3 NA NA TRBV27 CASSWGGGSTDTQYF TGTGCCAGCAGTTGGGGCGGCGGCAGCACAGATACGCAGTATTTT
TRBJ1-4 NA NA TRBV28 CASSPRGGRRTNEKLFF TGTGCCAGCAGTCCCCGGGGGGGGCGAAGGACTAATGAAAAACTGTTTTTT
TRBJ2-3 TRBD2 NA TRBV2 CASSGGLAVTDTQYF TGTGCCAGCAGTGGAGGACTAGCGGTCACAGATACGCAGTATTTT
TRBJ2-1 NA NA TRBV4-2 CASSQGPGQSYNEQFF TGTGCCAGCAGCCAGGGGCCGGGACAATCCTACAATGAGCAGTTCTTC
TRBJ1-2 NA NA TRBV29-1 CSVDWGEYGYTF TGCAGCGTTGATTGGGGGGAGTATGGCTACACCTTC
TRBJ1-5 NA once TRBV27 CASSLSPGPRYGGNQPQHF TGTGCCAGCAGTTTATCGCCGGGACCGCGTTACGGGGGTAATCAGCCCCAGCATTTT
TRBJ2-6 NA NA TRBV2 CASSTISGANVLTF TGTGCCAGCAGCACAATAAGTGGGGCCAACGTCCTGACTTTC
TRBJ2-5 TRBD2 NA TRBV30 CAWNSLAGGWQTQYF TGTGCCTGGAATTCACTAGCGGGTGGTTGGCAGACCCAGTACTTC
TRBJ1-6 NA NA TRBV30 CAWSRTAYNSPLHF TGTGCCTGGAGTAGGACAGCCTATAATTCACCCCTCCACTTT
TRBJ1-5 NA once TRBV28 CASSLGGSNQPQHF TGTGCCAGCAGTTTGGGGGGTAGCAATCAGCCCCAGCATTTT
TRBJ2-1 NA few TRBV28 CASSQPQPLDEQFF TGTGCCAGCAGCCAACCCCAGCCACTGGATGAGCAGTTCTTC
TRBJ2-7 TRBD2 NA TRBV27 CASSSLAGPYEQYF TGTGCCAGCAGTTCACTAGCGGGCCCCTACGAGCAGTACTTC
TRBJ2-3 TRBD1 NA TRBV7-7 CASSLGSTGVADTQYF TGTGCTAGCAGCCTAGGATCGACAGGGGTCGCAGATACGCAGTATTTT
TRBJ1-2 NA NA TRBV21-1 CASSQLLGQGARDGYTF TGTGCCAGCAGCCAACTGCTGGGACAGGGGGCGCGGGATGGCTACACCTTC
TRBJ2-1 TRBD1 few TRBV30 CAWSVTGATYNEQFF TGTGCCTGGAGTGTAACAGGGGCAACCTACAATGAGCAGTTCTTC
TRBJ1-5 TRBD1 NA TRBV10-3 CAISESRQGGATRVQPQHF TGTGCCATCAGTGAGTCCCGACAGGGGGGAGCCACCAGGGTTCAGCCCCAGCATTTT
TRBJ1-6 NA NA TRBV27 CASRSPGSGSPLHF TGTGCCAGCAGATCCCCAGGGTCAGGTTCACCCCTCCACTTT
TRBJ2-7 NA NA TRBV19 CASSRLESSYEQYF TGTGCCAGTAGTAGGCTGGAGTCTTCCTACGAGCAGTACTTC
TRBJ1-5 NA NA TRBV9 CASSVGSSNQPQHF TGTGCCAGCAGCGTAGGCAGTAGCAATCAGCCCCAGCATTTT
TRBJ1-4 NA NA TRBV30 CAWSAGVSTNEKLFF TGTGCCTGGAGTGCCGGTGTCAGCACTAATGAAAAACTGTTTTTT
TRBJ1-1 NA NA TRBV5-4 CASSFTGNTEAFF TGTGCCAGCAGCTTCACAGGAAACACTGAAGCTTTCTTT
TRBJ1-2 NA NA TRBV6-5 CASSPRGNYGYTF TGTGCCAGCAGCCCCAGGGGTAACTATGGCTACACCTTC
TRBJ2-7 TRBD2 NA TRBV18 CASSPTAGANEQYF TGTGCCAGCTCACCAACCGCGGGAGCTAACGAGCAGTACTTC
TRBJ2-4 NA NA TRBV2 CASSGNLKALAKNIQYF TGTGCCAGCAGCGGCAACTTAAAAGCCCTAGCCAAAAACATTCAGTACTTC
TRBJ1-5 TRBD1 NA TRBV18 CASSQGQGLILAQHF TGTGCCAGCTCACAGGGACAGGGTCTTATTCTGGCCCAGCATTTT
TRBJ1-2 NA NA TRBV7-2 CASRDKGFNGYTF TGTGCCAGCCGGGACAAGGGATTTAACGGCTACACCTTC
TRBJ1-4 NA NA TRBV19 CASSFTTNEKLFF TGTGCCAGTAGTTTTACAACTAATGAAAAACTGTTTTTT
TRBJ1-1 TRBD1 NA TRBV6-6 CATDPDRVNTEAFF TGTGCCACCGACCCTGACAGGGTGAACACTGAAGCTTTCTTT